This TCR beta chain was captured by sequencing in a study of beta chain features in type 1 diabetes. Purity exceeded 95% in all sorted populations. Since all of the isolated RNA was reverse transcribed, expressed TCRB transcripts were what got sequenced. Data came from immunoSEQ multiplex PCR; TCRdb stores just in-frame clones and leaves some out. The sample comprises 300,000 to 350,000 clones, about 19% of which are singletons, and 0.044% rests with the top ten. V was clipped by 0 bases and J by 3 bases; unmatched bases: 7. The CDR3 is made up of 16 amino acids. Germline V lookup: CDR1 SGDLS, CDR2 YYNGEE.

This TCR was sampled from a woman under 30 in good health. Sequenced input: naive CD4+ T cells from blood. This chain links TRBV9 with TRBJ2-3; 7 positions agree with TRBD2. The CDR3 DNA sequence: TGTGCCAGCAGCGTAGGGTCAGCGGGGATAACAGATACGCAGTATTTT. This translates into CASSVGSAGITDTQYF. Using reference TRBV9 and TRBJ2-3 for the parts outside the CDR3, the full variable domain is DSGVTQTPKHLITATGQRVTLRCSPRSGDLSVYWYQQSLDQGLQFLIQYYNGEERAKGNILERFSAQQFPDLHSELNLSSLELGDSALYFCASSVGSAGITDTQYFGPGTRLTVL.